This note documents a single T cell receptor beta chain sequence. Trimming at V came to 0 bases and at J to 4 bases, leaving 10 bases not matched to a gene. Germline CDR1 reads KGHSH; CDR2 reads LQKENI. This CDR3 is 17 amino acids long. This entry comes from a study of blood T cell repertoires in COVID-19. Across the study: Specimens from acute and convalescent COVID-19 originated in the United States, Italy and Spain. In each case, the material was cDNA or gDNA derived from T cells, B-cell-depleted T cells, or PBMCs.

Original processing methods: Amplification with reference gene primers provided the estimates of nucleated cell counts. The protocol was immunoSEQ multiplex PCR, while the TCRdb copy is restricted to in-frame clones and leaves out a portion. The V and J calls and clone size come from that table; D and trimming were worked out from the DNA. The repertoire holds about 160,000 clones, approximately 88% seen once, with 3.5% to 4% in the top ten. The chain uses TRBV18 and TRBJ1-2; 8 bases are a match to TRBD1. The sequenced sample consisted of peripheral blood. The sequence was obtained from a woman aged 60 to 75 who had recovered from COVID-19. As DNA, the CDR3 is TGTGCCAGCTCACCACCGGGACAGGACCGGGCTTTCTATGGCTACACCTTC. Translated: CASSPPGQDRAFYGYTF.